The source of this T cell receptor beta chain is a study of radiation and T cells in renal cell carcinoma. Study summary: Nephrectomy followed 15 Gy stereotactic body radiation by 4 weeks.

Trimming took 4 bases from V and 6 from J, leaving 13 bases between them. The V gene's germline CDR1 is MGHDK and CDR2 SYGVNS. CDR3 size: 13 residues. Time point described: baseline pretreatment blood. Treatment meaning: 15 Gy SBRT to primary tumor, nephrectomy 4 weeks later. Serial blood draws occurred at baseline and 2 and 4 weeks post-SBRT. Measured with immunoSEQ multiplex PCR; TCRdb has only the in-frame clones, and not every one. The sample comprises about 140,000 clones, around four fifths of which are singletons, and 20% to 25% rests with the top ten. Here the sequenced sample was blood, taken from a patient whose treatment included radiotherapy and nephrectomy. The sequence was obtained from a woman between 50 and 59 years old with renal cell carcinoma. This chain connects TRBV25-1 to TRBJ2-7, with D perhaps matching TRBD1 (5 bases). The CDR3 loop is CASSAAGPAEQYF. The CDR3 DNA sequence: TGTGCCAGCAGTGCAGCAGGGCCCGCCGAGCAGTACTTC.